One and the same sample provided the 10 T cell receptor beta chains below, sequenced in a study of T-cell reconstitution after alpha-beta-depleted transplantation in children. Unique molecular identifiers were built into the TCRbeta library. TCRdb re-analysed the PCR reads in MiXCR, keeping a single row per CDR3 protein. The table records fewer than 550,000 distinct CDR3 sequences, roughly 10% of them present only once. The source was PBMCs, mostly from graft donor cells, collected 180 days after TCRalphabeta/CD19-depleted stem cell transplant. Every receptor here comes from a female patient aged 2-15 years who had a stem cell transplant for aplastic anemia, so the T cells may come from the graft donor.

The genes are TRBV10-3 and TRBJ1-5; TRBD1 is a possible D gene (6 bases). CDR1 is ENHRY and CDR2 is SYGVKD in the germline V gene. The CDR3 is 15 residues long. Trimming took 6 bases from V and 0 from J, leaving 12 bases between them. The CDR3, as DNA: TGTGCCATCAGCTCGGGACAAATTAGCAATCAGCCCCAGCATTTT. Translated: CAISSGQISNQPQHF.

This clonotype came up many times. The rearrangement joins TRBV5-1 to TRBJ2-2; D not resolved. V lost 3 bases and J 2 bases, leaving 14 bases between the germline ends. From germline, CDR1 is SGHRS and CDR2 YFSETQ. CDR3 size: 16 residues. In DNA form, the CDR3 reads TGCGCCAGCAGCTCGGTTACCGCAGCCAACACCGGGGAGCTGTTTTTT. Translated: CASSSVTAANTGELFF.

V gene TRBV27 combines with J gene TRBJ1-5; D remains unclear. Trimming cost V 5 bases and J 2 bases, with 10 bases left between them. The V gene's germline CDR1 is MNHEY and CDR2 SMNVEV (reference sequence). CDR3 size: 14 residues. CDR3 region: CASSPVGGNQPQHF. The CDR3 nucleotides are TGTGCCAGCAGTCCCGTCGGGGGCAATCAGCCCCAGCATTTT.

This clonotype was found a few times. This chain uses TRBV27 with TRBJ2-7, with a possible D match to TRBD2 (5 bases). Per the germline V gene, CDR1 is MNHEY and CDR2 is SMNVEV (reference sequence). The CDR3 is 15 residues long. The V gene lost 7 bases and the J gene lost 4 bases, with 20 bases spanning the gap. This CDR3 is CASTTAKTGMYEQYF. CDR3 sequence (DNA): TGTGCCAGCACCACGGCCAAGACCGGGATGTACGAGCAGTACTTC.

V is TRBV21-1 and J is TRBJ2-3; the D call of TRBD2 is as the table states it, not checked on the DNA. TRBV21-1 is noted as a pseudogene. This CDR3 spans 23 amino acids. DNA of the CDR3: TGTGCCAGCAGCAAAGTGGCACTAGCGGGAGGGCCCGTCAAGCCCAGGAACACAGATACGCAGTATTTT. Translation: CASSKVALAGGPVKPRNTDTQYF.

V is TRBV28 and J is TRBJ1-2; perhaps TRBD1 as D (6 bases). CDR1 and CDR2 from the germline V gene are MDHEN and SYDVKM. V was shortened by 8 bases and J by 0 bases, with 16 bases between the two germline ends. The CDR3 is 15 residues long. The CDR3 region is CASQGTDRPNYGYTF. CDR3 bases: TGTGCCAGCCAGGGGACGGACCGACCTAACTATGGCTACACCTTC.

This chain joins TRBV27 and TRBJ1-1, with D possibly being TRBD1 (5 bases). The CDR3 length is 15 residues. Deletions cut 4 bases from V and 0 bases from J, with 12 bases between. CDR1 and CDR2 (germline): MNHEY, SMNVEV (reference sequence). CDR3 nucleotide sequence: TGTGCCAGCAGTTCCCCGGGACGGATGAACACTGAAGCTTTCTTT. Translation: CASSSPGRMNTEAFF.

CDR3 region: CSASVYEQYF. DNA for the CDR3: TGCAGTGCTAGCGTCTACGAGCAGTACTTC. This chain uses TRBV20-1 with TRBJ2-7; no firm D call. V was trimmed by 3 bases and J by 3 bases, leaving 3 bases between them. The CDR3 consists of 10 residues. Germline lookup yields CDR1 DFQATT and CDR2 SNEGSKA (reference sequence).

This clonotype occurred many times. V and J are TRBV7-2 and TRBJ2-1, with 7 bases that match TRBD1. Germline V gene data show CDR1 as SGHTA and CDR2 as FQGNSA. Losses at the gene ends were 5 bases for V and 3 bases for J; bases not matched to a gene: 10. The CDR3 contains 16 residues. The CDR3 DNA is TGTGCCAGCAGCCCAGCTGGGACAGCAGGCTACAATGAGCAGTTCTTC. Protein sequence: CASSPAGTAGYNEQFF.

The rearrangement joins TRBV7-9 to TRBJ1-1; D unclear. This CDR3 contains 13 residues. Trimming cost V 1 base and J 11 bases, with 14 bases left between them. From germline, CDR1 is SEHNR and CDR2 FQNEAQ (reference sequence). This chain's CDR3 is CASSLGVETLAFF. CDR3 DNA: TGTGCCAGCAGCTTAGGAGTAGAGACATTGGCTTTCTTT.